These T cell receptor beta chains were read from a single sample in a study of graft-versus-host responses after intestinal transplantation. Their antigen targets remain unknown. Generated by immunoSEQ multiplex PCR, the TCRdb table keeps only in-frame clones and is missing some. The table includes 85,000 to 100,000 clones, around 90% detected once. The sequencing here drew on unstimulated CD4+ T cells sorted from spleen or lymph node cells, taken before intestinal transplant. Source of these receptors: a human donor who received an intestinal transplant. CDR3s include the opening cysteine and the closing phenylalanine or tryptophan. The order of the fields is J gene, clone size, V gene, D gene, CDR3 length, CDR3 protein, CDR3 DNA. D genes are given only for firm matches. Clone size is not always given. Where it is, it says once, few, many or a class for expanded clones.

TRBJ1-5,.,TRBV6-6,TRBD1,14,CASSRRDRDQPQHF,TGTGCCAGCAGTCGCCGGGACAGGGATCAGCCCCAGCATTTT
TRBJ2-7,few,TRBV6-5,.,14,CASRPRTQTYEQYF,TGTGCCAGCAGACCCCGAACTCAAACCTACGAGCAGTACTTC
TRBJ2-5,.,TRBV5-1,TRBD1,14,CASSLLGQQETQYF,TGCGCCAGCAGCCTATTGGGACAGCAAGAGACCCAGTACTTC
TRBJ1-2,.,TRBV13,TRBD1,14,CASSTRQGAKGYTF,TGTGCCAGCAGCACCAGACAGGGGGCGAAAGGCTACACCTTC
TRBJ1-1,.,TRBV29-1,.,13,CSVEGLMNTEAFF,TGCAGCGTTGAGGGGCTGATGAACACTGAAGCTTTCTTT
TRBJ2-3,once,TRBV19,TRBD1,13,CATTGVQLDTQYF,TGTGCCACCACAGGGGTCCAGCTAGATACGCAGTATTTT
TRBJ2-1,.,TRBV7-9,TRBD1,14,CASRTTGYDNEQFF,TGTGCCAGCAGGACGACAGGGTATGACAATGAGCAGTTCTTC
TRBJ2-2,.,TRBV4-1,TRBD2,15,CASSQDRGGPGELFF,TGCGCCAGCAGCCAAGATCGGGGGGGCCCCGGGGAGCTGTTTTTT
TRBJ1-1,.,TRBV5-1,.,13,CASSFGVGTEAFF,TGCGCCAGCAGCTTCGGGGTGGGGACTGAAGCTTTCTTT
TRBJ1-3,.,TRBV6-5,.,16,CASSYGSGLSGNTIYF,TGTGCCAGCAGTTACGGGTCCGGACTCTCTGGAAACACCATATATTTT
TRBJ1-2,.,TRBV27,.,16,CASSLWAGWSSYGYTF,TGTGCCAGCAGTTTATGGGCAGGGTGGAGTAGCTATGGCTACACCTTC
TRBJ1-1,.,TRBV7-3,TRBD1,16,CASSSGQGGLGTEAFF,TGTGCCAGCAGCTCGGGACAGGGTGGATTAGGCACTGAAGCTTTCTTT
TRBJ1-6,.,TRBV5-1,.,16,CASSPWRDHYNSPLHF,TGCGCCAGCAGCCCGTGGCGGGACCACTATAATTCACCCCTCCACTTT
TRBJ1-1,.,TRBV7-3,.,14,CASSLSGQNTEAFF,TGTGCCAGCAGCTTATCCGGACAGAACACTGAAGCTTTCTTT
TRBJ1-5,once,TRBV19,.,15,CASSRVRASNQPQHF,TGTGCCAGTAGTAGGGTCAGGGCTAGCAATCAGCCCCAGCATTTT
TRBJ1-4,.,TRBV5-4,.,15,CASSSRTANHEKLFF,TGTGCCAGCAGCAGCCGGACAGCCAACCATGAAAAACTGTTTTTT
TRBJ2-1,.,TRBV7-6,TRBD2,13,CASSLAGGLEQFF,TGTGCCAGCTCTCTAGCGGGGGGGTTGGAGCAGTTCTTC
TRBJ2-7,.,TRBV11-3,.,17,CASSLDGRGGRSYEQYF,TGTGCCAGCAGCTTAGATGGGAGGGGGGGCAGGTCCTACGAGCAGTACTTC
TRBJ2-5,.,TRBV6-6,.,12,CASSYTRETQYF,TGTGCCAGCAGTTACACCCGGGAGACCCAGTACTTC
TRBJ2-7,.,TRBV5-1,TRBD1,20,CASSIKNRDRALEGGYEQYF,TGCGCCAGCAGCATAAAAAACCGGGACAGGGCCCTCGAGGGGGGCTACGAGCAGTACTTC
TRBJ1-4,once,TRBV6-1,.,14,CASRPPSTGEKLFF,TGTGCCAGCAGACCGCCTTCGACTGGGGAAAAACTGTTTTTT
TRBJ1-1,.,TRBV11-1,.,12,CASSRDSGEAFF,TGTGCCAGCAGCCGGGACTCTGGGGAAGCTTTCTTT
TRBJ2-2,.,TRBV6-6,.,16,CASSSPGGHDTGELFF,TGTGCCAGCAGTTCACCAGGGGGGCACGACACCGGGGAGCTGTTTTTT
TRBJ1-1,.,TRBV5-1,.,13,CASSLAEATEAFF,TGCGCCAGCAGCTTGGCCGAGGCCACTGAAGCTTTCTTT
TRBJ2-3,.,TRBV7-3,TRBD2,14,CASSGTGGGDTQYF,TGTGCCAGCAGCGGGACGGGGGGTGGGGATACGCAGTATTTT
TRBJ2-3,.,TRBV4-1,TRBD1,17,CASSQEGVRTGADTQYF,TGCGCCAGCAGCCAAGAAGGGGTGAGGACAGGGGCCGATACGCAGTATTTT
TRBJ2-3,.,TRBV19,TRBD2,15,CASSLQRGDTDTQYF,TGTGCCAGTAGTCTCCAGCGGGGGGACACAGATACGCAGTATTTT
TRBJ2-7,.,TRBV6-1,.,9,CASTGQIFF,TGTGCCAGCACTGGACAAATTTTCTTC
TRBJ1-4,.,TRBV5-1,TRBD1,16,CASSLAEGGFDEKLFF,TGCGCCAGCAGCTTGGCCGAAGGGGGCTTTGATGAAAAACTGTTTTTT
TRBJ2-3,.,TRBV19,TRBD2,15,CASSPSGSSTDTQYF,TGTGCCAGTAGTCCTAGCGGGAGTAGCACAGATACGCAGTATTTT
TRBJ1-2,.,TRBV9,TRBD1,14,CASSAVTTGGGYTF,TGTGCCAGCAGCGCAGTAACTACAGGGGGAGGCTACACCTTC
TRBJ1-5,.,TRBV28,TRBD1,17,CASSGRDSQYSNQPQHF,TGTGCCAGCTCGGGGCGGGACAGCCAATATAGCAATCAGCCCCAGCATTTT
TRBJ2-1,.,TRBV6-5,TRBD2,14,CASSTSTSRDEQFF,TGTGCCAGCAGTACATCGACTAGCAGGGATGAGCAGTTCTTC
TRBJ2-7,.,TRBV6-1,.,15,CASSELRHTAYEQYF,TGTGCCAGCAGTGAACTACGCCATACCGCCTACGAGCAGTACTTC
TRBJ1-1,.,TRBV5-6,.,15,CASTDWNRRNTEAFF,TGTGCCAGCACCGATTGGAATCGGAGGAACACTGAAGCTTTCTTT
TRBJ2-5,.,TRBV5-7,.,16,CASSSFLQGVGETQYF,TGTGCCAGCAGCTCATTCTTACAGGGAGTAGGAGAGACCCAGTACTTC
TRBJ1-1,.,TRBV5-6,TRBD1,13,CASSPNRDSKAFF,TGTGCCAGCAGCCCCAATCGGGACAGTAAAGCTTTCTTT
TRBJ1-2,.,TRBV5-6,.,13,CASTTRTAYGYTF,TGTGCCAGCACCACGAGGACAGCTTATGGCTACACCTTC
TRBJ2-5,.,TRBV6-1,TRBD1,14,CASISGTGLGTQYF,TGTGCCAGCATAAGCGGGACAGGGTTGGGGACCCAGTACTTC
TRBJ2-7,once,TRBV5-4,TRBD1,16,CASSRGETGGRYEQYF,TGTGCCAGCAGCCGGGGGGAGACAGGGGGCAGATACGAGCAGTACTTC